A single sample gave rise to the 14 T cell receptor beta chains below, sequenced in a study of T cells in Graves' hyperthyroidism and ophthalmopathy (dated by TCRdb to 2018 to 2020). The method was multiplex PCR. Sequenced on an Illumina HiSeq 2000. Amplification of TCR beta CDR3 regions was carried out from RNA transcripts. The TCR CDR3 was subjected to a first round of RT-PCR using the HTBI primer set and the Qiagen OneStep RT-PCR kit. TCRdb reran the public reads through fastp at Q25 and MiXCR, keeping productive beta chains. Rows are combined by CDR3 protein, so each entry shows the most common genes and DNA. The sample includes about 560,000 distinct CDR3 sequences, with around 15% observed a single time. Of the sample, under 20% is held by the ten largest clones. Sequenced material: blood. The receptors stem from a young woman with Graves' hyperthyroidism.

This sequence joins TRBV14 and TRBJ1-2; D unresolved. This CDR3 has 13 residues. Germline CDR1 reads SGHDN; CDR2 reads FVKESK. Trimming took off 1 base at V and 4 bases at J, with 7 bases between the two ends. CDR3 amino acids: CASSQGVTYGYTF. The CDR3 bases are TGTGCCAGCAGCCAAGGGGTGACCTATGGCTACACCTTC.

This chain's CDR3 is CASSPPGLTGNTIYF. The CDR3 nucleotides read TGTGCCAGCTCCCCCCCCGGGTTAACTGGAAACACCATATATTTT. The rearrangement joins TRBV18 to TRBJ1-3; D is unclear. This CDR3 comprises 15 residues. Germline CDR1 and CDR2: KGHSH and LQKENI. Trimming took off 6 bases at V and 2 bases at J, with 14 bases between the two ends.

V gene TRBV29-1 combines with J gene TRBJ2-7; D gene unclear. The V gene's germline CDR1 is SQVTM and CDR2 ANQGSEA. The V gene lost 2 bases and the J gene lost 3 bases, with 5 bases spanning the gap. The CDR3 has 11 residues. CDR3: CSVELDYEQYF. CDR3 nucleotide sequence: TGCAGCGTTGAACTTGACTACGAGCAGTACTTC.

In this sample, this clonotype turned up many times. This sequence joins TRBV24-1 and TRBJ1-5, with D perhaps TRBD1 (5 bases). CDR1 is KGHDR, CDR2 SFDVKD, per germline. V was cut by 3 bases and J by 2 bases, with 10 bases left in between. The CDR3 is made up of 15 amino acids. The CDR3 nucleotides are TGTGCCACCAGTGATCAGGGTTTTGGCAATCAGCCCCAGCATTTT. This codes for CATSDQGFGNQPQHF.

The count of this clonotype is one. J is TRBJ1-1 and V is TRBV12-3 or TRBV12-4, with a weak D call TRBD1 (6 bases). This CDR3 contains 15 residues. V was cut by 6 bases and J by 3 bases, with 17 bases left in between. This chain's CDR3 is CASRHRGGPDTEAFF. Here the CDR3 DNA reads TGTGCCAGCAGACATCGCGGGGGGCCGGACACTGAAGCTTTCTTT.

This clonotype was detected only a few times. This chain connects TRBV20-1 to TRBJ1-5; 8 bases line up with TRBD1. V shed 0 bases, J shed 0 bases, and the junction held 7 bases outside the gene matches. Germline CDR1 DFQATT, CDR2 SNEGSKA (reference sequence). There are 17 residues in the CDR3. CDR3 loop: CSARDHGQGYSNQPQHF. The CDR3 nucleotides read TGCAGTGCTAGAGACCACGGACAGGGATATAGCAATCAGCCCCAGCATTTT.

The CDR3 region has the DNA TGTGCCAGTAGTATGGGACAACGGAGGTGGCAAGAGACCCAGTACTTC. This sequence encodes CASSMGQRRWQETQYF. The rearrangement joins TRBV19 to TRBJ2-5; D is possibly TRBD1 (6 bases). The CDR3 runs to 16 residues. The germline V gene has CDR1 LNHDA and CDR2 SQIVND (reference sequence). V was clipped by 3 bases and J by 2 bases, with 16 bases between them.

The rearrangement uses TRBV29-1 and TRBJ2-7, with 10 positions matching TRBD2. There are 14 residues in the CDR3. Germline-derived CDR1 and CDR2 are SQVTM and ANQGSEA. V shed 3 bases and J 2 bases; nucleotides not matched to a gene: 4. CDR3 DNA: TGCAGCGTTGAGGCTAGCGGGGGAGCCTACGAGCAGTACTTC. Protein sequence: CSVEASGGAYEQYF.

This clonotype was picked up a small number of times. The CDR3 protein is CASSVTGVDHYGYTF. CDR3 bases: TGTGCCAGCAGCGTTACAGGGGTGGATCACTATGGCTACACCTTC. V and J are TRBV7-2 and TRBJ1-2; TRBD1 matches 7 bases. V gave up 5 bases and J gave up 3 bases; unmatched junction bases: 9. The CDR3 is 15 amino acids. CDR1 is SGHTA and CDR2 is FQGNSA in the germline V gene.

This clonotype was seen a handful of times. The rearrangement uses TRBV12-3 or TRBV12-4 and TRBJ2-3, with TRBD1 matching 7 bases. The J segment lost 2 bases and the V segment lost 5 bases, leaving 7 bases of the junction unmatched. The CDR3 has 15 amino acids. The CDR3 reads CASSVGTADTDTQYF. DNA of the CDR3: TGTGCCAGCAGTGTCGGGACAGCAGACACAGATACGCAGTATTTT.

The chain joins TRBV20-1 to TRBJ1-5; no firm D call. The CDR3 has 13 residues. Germline CDR1 is DFQATT and CDR2 is SNEGSKA (reference sequence). Trimming stripped 4 bases from V and 4 bases from J, with 11 bases between. The DNA of the CDR3 is TGCAGTGCTACGGAAGGAATTAATCAGCCCCAGCATTTT. This gives the protein CSATEGINQPQHF.

This clonotype occurred a few times. The V call is TRBV2, the J call TRBJ2-5; TRBD2 agrees at 9 bases. With 6 bases clipped from V and 5 bases from J, the junction kept 13 bases outside the gene matches. This CDR3 is built from 16 residues. Per germline, CDR1 SNHLY and CDR2 FYNNEI. CDR3 sequence: CASRDLSGSMVETQYF. The CDR3 DNA reads as TGTGCCAGCAGAGACCTTAGCGGGAGTATGGTGGAGACCCAGTACTTC.

This clonotype was counted many times. V is TRBV2 and J is TRBJ1-2; a weak D match, TRBD1 (6 bases). V lost 2 bases, J lost 4 bases, and 11 bases lay in between. CDR1 is SNHLY, CDR2 FYNNEI, per germline. The CDR3 runs 14 residues. The chain's CDR3 is CASSETGGPYGYTF. In nucleotides, the CDR3 is TGTGCCAGCAGTGAAACTGGGGGCCCCTATGGCTACACCTTC. The variable domain in full, completed from reference TRBV2 and TRBJ1-2, reads EPEVTQTPSHQVTQMGQEVILRCVPISNHLYFYWYRQILGQKVEFLVSFYNNEISEKSEIFDDQFSVERPDGSNFTLKIRSTKLEDSAMYFCASSETGGPYGYTFGSGTRLTVV.

Worth noting for this clonotype: A read error may explain this, as a much larger clone is one base away. The rearrangement joins TRBV2 to TRBJ2-3, with TRBD2 identical over 13 bases. V trimming: 6 bases; J trimming: 5 bases; junction bases outside the gene matches: 5. This CDR3 is built from 15 residues. The germline V gene has CDR1 SNHLY and CDR2 FYNNEI. For the CDR3, the DNA is TGTGCCAGCAGGGGGACTAGCGGGACGAGAGATACGCAGTATTTT. It specifies CASRGTSGTRDTQYF.